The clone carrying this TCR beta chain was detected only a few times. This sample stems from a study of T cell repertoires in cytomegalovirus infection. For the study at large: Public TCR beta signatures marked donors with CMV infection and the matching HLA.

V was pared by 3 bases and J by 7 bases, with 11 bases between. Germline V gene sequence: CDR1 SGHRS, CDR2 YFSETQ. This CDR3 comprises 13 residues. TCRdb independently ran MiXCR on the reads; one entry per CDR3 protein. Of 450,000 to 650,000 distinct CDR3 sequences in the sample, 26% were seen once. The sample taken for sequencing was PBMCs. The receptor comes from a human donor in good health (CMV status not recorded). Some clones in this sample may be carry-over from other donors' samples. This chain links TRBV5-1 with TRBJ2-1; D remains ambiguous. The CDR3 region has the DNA TGCGCCAGCAGCTCTCCCAATCCAAATGAGCAGTTCTTC. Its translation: CASSSPNPNEQFF.